The 6 T cell receptor beta chains reported below all come from one sample, sequenced in a study of glioma-infiltrating T cells after dendritic cell vaccination. The data were produced by immunoSEQ multiplex PCR, yet TCRdb's version contains in-frame clones alone and is incomplete. Found here are 75,000 to 95,000 clones, roughly 91% of them singletons; the top ten hold 2% to 2.5%. Time point given: after dendritic cell vaccination, including at tumor progression/relapse. The sample in question was blood, obtained after dendritic cell vaccination. These receptors all come from a human donor with glioblastoma.

This chain joins TRBV14 and TRBJ2-7; D gene ambiguous. The CDR3 covers 15 residues. CDR1 and CDR2 from the germline V gene are SGHDN and FVKESK. The V and J ends lost 1 base and 4 bases respectively, with 14 bases between them. CDR3 sequence: CASSQAVGIAYEQYF. CDR3 DNA sequence: TGTGCCAGCAGCCAAGCAGTGGGCATCGCTTACGAGCAGTACTTC. The full variable domain, in which reference TRBV14 and TRBJ2-7 provide the parts outside the CDR3, is EAGVTQFPSHSVIEKGQTVTLRCDPISGHDNLYWYRRVMGKEIKFLLHFVKESKQDESGMPNNRFLAERTGGTYSTLKVQPAELEDSGVYFCASSQAVGIAYEQYFGPGTRLTVT.

The chain joins TRBV30 to TRBJ2-1; 7 bases agree with TRBD1. The CDR3 has 15 amino acids. With V trimmed by 5 bases and J by 4 bases, 11 bases remained unmatched. CDR1 GTSNPN and CDR2 SVGIG come from the germline V gene (reference sequence). The CDR3 coding sequence is TGTGCCTGGGTTAATACAGGGGCTAAGTACAATGAGCAGTTCTTC. Translating gives CAWVNTGAKYNEQFF.

The chain uses TRBV19 and TRBJ1-1, with a weak D call TRBD1 (6 bases). Between the trimmed V and J ends, which lost 3 bases and 1 base, there was a span of 15 bases. CDR1 and CDR2 from the germline V gene are LNHDA and SQIVND (reference sequence). The CDR3 is 16 amino acids. In DNA, the CDR3 is TGTGCCAGTAGTATGAGGGCGGGGGCCGGGAACACTGAAGCTTTCTTT. Protein product: CASSMRAGAGNTEAFF.

The chain has TRBV10-2 and TRBJ1-5; TRBD1 is a possible D gene (5 bases). Germline V gene lookup returns CDR1 WSHSY and CDR2 SAAADI. V gave up 0 bases and J gave up 4 bases, with 16 bases separating them. The CDR3 length is 17 residues. CDR3 DNA: TGCGCCAGCAGTGAGTCGGGTAGGGCAAAGGGGAATCAGCCCCAGCATTTT. Its translation: CASSESGRAKGNQPQHF.

The chain employs TRBV19 and TRBJ1-1, with D tentatively TRBD1 (6 bases). Germline V gene lookup returns CDR1 LNHDA and CDR2 SQIVND (reference sequence). The CDR3 has 18 residues. The V gene lost 6 bases and the J gene lost 0 bases, with 23 bases spanning the gap. For the CDR3, the DNA is TGTGCCAGTAGGGGGCAGATTGACAGGAGGATAATGAACACTGAAGCTTTCTTT. This codes for CASRGQIDRRIMNTEAFF.

The rearrangement uses TRBV11-2 and TRBJ2-5; a weak D match, TRBD1 (5 bases). V lost 5 bases and J 4 bases, leaving 11 bases between the germline ends. Germline CDR1 is SGHAT and CDR2 is FQNNGV. The CDR3 has 13 residues. CDR3: CASSRWGGETQYF. The CDR3 region has the DNA TGTGCCAGCAGCCGGTGGGGCGGAGAGACCCAGTACTTC.